This T cell receptor beta chain was recorded in a study of T cell repertoires in ileal Crohn's disease. General study findings and limits: Clonal expansions were more frequent in active smokers than non-smokers at surgery.

Points on this clone: The antigen remains unidentified.

Each sample's TCRB immunosequencing used around 470 nanograms of biopsy DNA. The data were produced by immunoSEQ multiplex PCR, yet TCRdb's version contains in-frame clones alone and is incomplete. Of about 16,000 clones detected, 93% appear once; the ten largest clones hold approximately 3%. V dropped 3 bases and J dropped 5 bases, with 14 bases sitting between them. This CDR3 is 14 amino acids long. CDR1 and CDR2 from the germline V gene are SGHRS and YFSETQ. The specimen sequenced was ileal tissue. This sequence was found in an adult with Crohn's disease. The V call is TRBV5-1, the J call TRBJ1-2, with D tentatively TRBD1 (6 bases). The CDR3 sequence is CASSSHPGDYGYTF. CDR3 nucleotides: TGCGCCAGCAGCTCTCACCCAGGGGATTATGGCTACACCTTC.